This is a list of T cell receptor beta chains from one sample in a study of T cell repertoires in cytomegalovirus infection. TCRdb itself ran the reads through MiXCR, one entry per CDR3 protein. The sample lists approximately 600,000 distinct CDR3 sequences, over 35% occurring once. The antigens of these receptors remain unknown. The sequencing used cultured PBMCs, collected from culture after CMV antigen stimulation. The receptors were sampled from a human donor in good health (CMV status not recorded). Some clones in this sample may be carry-over from other donors' samples. Each CDR3 is given with its conserved first and last residue. D genes are given only for firm matches. Rows give clone size only sometimes, using once, few, many, or a class for an expanded clone.

>.|TRBJ1-3|14|.|TRBV7-8
TGTGCCAGCAGCTTAGGGGTCGAGGGAAACACCATATATTTT
CASSLGVEGNTIYF
>many|TRBJ2-1|17|TRBD2|TRBV7-2
TGTGCCAGCAGTCGACTGCGCGGGGGGCCGGGTTACAATGAGCAGTTCTTC
CASSRLRGGPGYNEQFF
>.|TRBJ1-1|15|TRBD1|TRBV7-2
TGTGCCAGCAAAGGCGGGACAGGGGGGTGGACTGAAGCTTTCTTT
CASKGGTGGWTEAFF
>.|TRBJ2-7|14|.|TRBV5-4
TGTGCCAGCAGCTCGGTCCGTCGATTAAGCGAGCAGTACTTC
CASSSVRRLSEQYF
>.|TRBJ2-1|18|TRBD2|TRBV6-2/TRBV6-3
TGTGCCAGCAGTTACTCCGGGACTAGCGGGAGGGTTAGGAGTGAGCAGTTCTTC
CASSYSGTSGRVRSEQFF
>.|TRBJ2-3|16|TRBD2|TRBV19
TGTGCCAGTAGTTTTGGACTAGCGGGGGTCAGAGATACGCAGTATTTT
CASSFGLAGVRDTQYF
>.|TRBJ1-6|16|.|TRBV25-1
TGTGCCAGCAGTGAGGGCGGGTGGGGCGCAGATTCACCCCTCCACTTT
CASSEGGWGADSPLHF
>.|TRBJ2-1|16|TRBD2|TRBV24-1
TGTGCCACCAGTGATGAGGGCATCGCGGGAGTCAATGAGCAGTTCTTC
CATSDEGIAGVNEQFF
>few|TRBJ2-5|13|.|TRBV6-5
TGTGCCACCGCCGCCGACAGCCAAGAGACCCAGTACTTC
CATAADSQETQYF
>few|TRBJ2-5|15|.|TRBV11-2
TGTGCCAGCAGCTTAGGGGCCGGGCCTCAAGAGACCCAGTACTTC
CASSLGAGPQETQYF
>.|TRBJ2-1|14|.|TRBV7-2
TGTGCCAGCAGCTTAGCCCCGAATAAAAATGAGCAGTTCTTC
CASSLAPNKNEQFF
>.|TRBJ2-6|15|.|TRBV6-2/TRBV6-3
TGTGCCAGCAGGTTCGGGGGTTCTGGGGCCAACGTCCTGACTTTC
CASRFGGSGANVLTF
>.|TRBJ2-7|16|TRBD1|TRBV6-5
TGTGCCAGCAAAATACGAGAGACAGGGTTCTCCTACGAGCAGTACTTC
CASKIRETGFSYEQYF
>.|TRBJ1-4|12|.|TRBV6-6
TGTGCCAGCGGGAGGGGGGGTGAAAAACTGTTTTTT
CASGRGGEKLFF
>many|TRBJ2-7|15|TRBD2|TRBV7-8
TGTGCCAGCAGCGGAAGCGGGGGGGACTCCTACGAGCAGTACTTC
CASSGSGGDSYEQYF
>few|TRBJ2-1|15|TRBD2|TRBV2
TGTGCCAGCAGCCCCGGACTAGCGGGAAACAATGAGCAGTTCTTC
CASSPGLAGNNEQFF
>.|TRBJ2-3|15|.|TRBV4-1
TGCGCCAGCAGCCAAGTGGGTCTCAGCACAGATACGCAGTATTTT
CASSQVGLSTDTQYF
>few|TRBJ2-5|13|.|TRBV6-1
TGTGCCAGCAGTCCCCAGTACCAAGAGACCCAGTACTTC
CASSPQYQETQYF
>.|TRBJ2-5|14|.|TRBV28
TGTGCCAGCAGTCCCCGACTCGATTCCGAGACCCAGTACTTC
CASSPRLDSETQYF
>.|TRBJ1-1|10|.|TRBV7-4
TGTGCCAGCGGAACGTATGAAGCTTTCTTT
CASGTYEAFF
>few|TRBJ1-2|15|.|TRBV7-2
TGTGCCAGCAGCTTAGCCCCGGACTTCCTAAGGAGCTACACCTTC
CASSLAPDFLRSYTF
>.|TRBJ2-6|15|.|TRBV6-6
TGTGCCAGCAGCCCCCTCTCTTCTGGGGCCAACGTCCTGACTTTC
CASSPLSSGANVLTF
>many|TRBJ1-1|12|.|TRBV11-2
TGTGCCAGCAGCTTTATAAGGAGTGAAGCTTTCTTT
CASSFIRSEAFF
>.|TRBJ1-1|16|.|TRBV7-2
TGTGCCAGCAGCTTAGCGGAATCGGGTACGGGCACTGAAGCTTTCTTT
CASSLAESGTGTEAFF
>.|TRBJ2-3|15|TRBD2|TRBV11-1
TGTGCCAGCAGCTCGGGACTAGCGGAGACAGATACGCAGTATTTT
CASSSGLAETDTQYF
>.|TRBJ2-3|15|.|TRBV20-1
TGCAGTGCTAGAGGCGGGAATTCTCGCTCAGATACGCAGTATTTT
CSARGGNSRSDTQYF
>few|TRBJ2-2|16|TRBD2|TRBV7-8
TGTGCCAGCAGCTACGGACTAGCGGGGTTAACCGGGGAGCTGTTTTTT
CASSYGLAGLTGELFF
>few|TRBJ2-2|20|.|TRBV7-2
TGTGCCAGCAGCTTCGGATCCACCAGGGGGTCCGGGGGGTTGACCGGGGAGCTGTTTTTT
CASSFGSTRGSGGLTGELFF
>many|TRBJ2-1|18|TRBD2|TRBV7-2
TGTGCCAGCAGCCCCACGGGACTAGCGGGAGGAACCTACAATGAGCAGTTCTTC
CASSPTGLAGGTYNEQFF
>.|TRBJ2-3|14|TRBD2|TRBV12-3/TRBV12-4
TGTGCCAGCAGTTCGGCGGGGGTCACAGATACGCAGTATTTT
CASSSAGVTDTQYF
>few|TRBJ1-1|14|.|TRBV12-3/TRBV12-4
TGTGCCAGCAGTTTGGGTGGTACTGGGGCTGAAGCTTTCTTT
CASSLGGTGAEAFF
>few|TRBJ2-7|15|TRBD2|TRBV7-9
TGTGCCAGCAGCTTAGCTAGCGGGGGGACCTACGAGCAGTACTTC
CASSLASGGTYEQYF
>.|TRBJ1-1|11|.|TRBV7-8
TGTGCCACCCTTCTGAACACTGAAGCTTTCTTT
CATLLNTEAFF
>.|TRBJ2-5|16|TRBD2|TRBV14
TGTGCCAGCAGCCCCCCAAAGCTAGCGGGGGTGAAGACCCAGTACTTC
CASSPPKLAGVKTQYF
>.|TRBJ1-5|14|.|TRBV5-4
TGTGCCAGCAGCTTGCAGGGCGAGGGTCAGCCCCAGCATTTT
CASSLQGEGQPQHF